These T cell receptor beta chains were read from a single sample in a study of blood T cell repertoires in COVID-19. TCRdb's table, derived via immunoSEQ multiplex PCR, lists solely in-frame clones and lacks some. This sample carries approximately 98,000 clones, roughly 80% of them seen once, and the ten largest clones take around 10%. Sequences were obtained from peripheral blood. These receptor sequences come from a woman aged 80 or over with acute or convalescent COVID-19. Each CDR3 is given with its conserved first and last residue. Fields, in order: D gene, J gene, clone size, V gene, CDR3 DNA, CDR3 protein. D genes are given only for firm matches. Some rows mark clone size as missing; the rest say once, few, many or name a class of expanded clone.

TRBD1 | TRBJ1-5 | - | TRBV10-3 | TGTGCCACCGCGGACAGGGAGACAAATCAGCCCCAGCATTTT | CATADRETNQPQHF
- | TRBJ2-7 | - | TRBV19 | TGTGCCAGTAGCTATGACAGCTCCTACGAGCAGTACTTC | CASSYDSSYEQYF
- | TRBJ1-1 | - | TRBV18 | TGTGCCAGCTCACCACGGGGCGCTGAAGCTTTCTTT | CASSPRGAEAFF
- | TRBJ2-2 | - | TRBV7-3 | TGTGCCAGCAGCTTAGGTCGGGCCAGGGGCGCGGGCGGGGAGCTGTTTTTT | CASSLGRARGAGGELFF
- | TRBJ1-4 | once | TRBV29-1 | TGCAGCGCCCGGACAAGCCCTAATGAAAAACTGTTTTTT | CSARTSPNEKLFF
- | TRBJ2-3 | - | TRBV18 | TGTGCCAGCTCACGGACAACCACAGATACGCAGTATTTT | CASSRTTTDTQYF
- | TRBJ1-1 | - | TRBV2 | TGTGCCAGCAGGGAAGGACTCCAGAACACTGAAGCTTTCTTT | CASREGLQNTEAFF
TRBD1 | TRBJ1-1 | - | TRBV6-6 | TGTGCCAGCAGTTATCCCTCAGGGGGTGAACCTGGGGCTTTCTTT | CASSYPSGGEPGAFF
- | TRBJ1-3 | - | TRBV28 | TGTGCCAGCATTACAGGTCTCTCTGGAAACACCATATATTTT | CASITGLSGNTIYF
TRBD1 | TRBJ2-5 | medium-sized | TRBV5-1 | TGCGCCAGCAGCTCGGACAGGGTAGGCCAAGAGACCCAGTACTTC | CASSSDRVGQETQYF
- | TRBJ2-1 | once | TRBV27 | TGTGCCAGCAGTTTATCCTCAGGGAATGAGCAGTTCTTC | CASSLSSGNEQFF
TRBD1 | TRBJ1-4 | - | TRBV28 | TGTGCCAGCAGTCCCGGCGGGACAGGGTATGGAAAACTGTTTTTT | CASSPGGTGYGKLFF
- | TRBJ1-3 | few | TRBV7-8 | TGTGCCAGCAGCCAGGACAGTGGCTACTCTGGAAACACCATATATTTT | CASSQDSGYSGNTIYF
- | TRBJ1-2 | - | TRBV21-1 | TGTGCCAGCAGCATTGGTTCGAGAGGTAATTATGGCTACACCTTC | CASSIGSRGNYGYTF
TRBD1 | TRBJ1-1 | - | TRBV5-1 | TGCGCCAGCAGCCAACGAGGCGGGACAGGGGATACTGAAGCTTTCTTT | CASSQRGGTGDTEAFF
- | TRBJ2-3 | - | TRBV5-1 | TGCGCCAGCAGCTCCATTACGGCGGCAGATACGCAGTATTTT | CASSSITAADTQYF
- | TRBJ1-1 | many | TRBV6-5 | TGTGCCAGCACAGTGGACAGTCTCATGAACACTGAAGCTTTCTTT | CASTVDSLMNTEAFF
- | TRBJ1-3 | - | TRBV6-5 | TGTGCCAGCAGCAGAGGGGGTAACTCTGGAAACACCATATATTTT | CASSRGGNSGNTIYF
- | TRBJ1-2 | - | TRBV11-2 | TGTGCCAGCAGCGCAGGGAACTATGGCTACACCTTC | CASSAGNYGYTF